This T cell receptor beta chain comes out of a study of blood T cell repertoires in COVID-19. Across the study: Samples representing acute and convalescent COVID-19 were sourced from the United States, Italy and Spain. T cells, B-cell-depleted T cells, or PBMCs provided the cDNA or gDNA that served as material.

Original analysis: For nucleated cells, counts were estimated from reference gene primer amplification. Method: immunoSEQ multiplex PCR; TCRdb's copy keeps in-frame clones and lacks some. The V and J calls and clone size are taken from that table; D and trimming were inferred from the DNA. The sample has about 110,000 clones, approximately 85% seen once. The CDR3 extends over 16 amino acids. The V and J ends lost 0 bases and 3 bases, in that order; junction bases with no gene match: 6. Germline CDR1 reads MGHRA; CDR2 reads YSYEKL. V usage is TRBV4-1 and J usage is TRBJ2-7; 9 positions agree with TRBD1. Sequencing was carried out using peripheral blood. The origin of this receptor is a human donor in a cohort sampled during active COVID-19. The CDR3 spells CASSQDGTGRSYEQYF. CDR3 bases: TGCGCCAGCAGCCAAGATGGGACAGGGAGAAGCTACGAGCAGTACTTC.